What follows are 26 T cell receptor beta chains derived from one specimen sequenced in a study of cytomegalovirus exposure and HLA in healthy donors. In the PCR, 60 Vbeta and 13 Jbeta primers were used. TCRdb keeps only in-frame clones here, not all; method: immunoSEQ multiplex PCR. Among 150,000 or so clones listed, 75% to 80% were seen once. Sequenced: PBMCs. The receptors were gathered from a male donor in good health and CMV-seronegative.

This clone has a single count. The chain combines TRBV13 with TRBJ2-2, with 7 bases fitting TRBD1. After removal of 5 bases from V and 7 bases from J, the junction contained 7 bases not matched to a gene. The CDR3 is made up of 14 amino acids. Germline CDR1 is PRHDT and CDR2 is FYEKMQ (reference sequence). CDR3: CASSEGGQYGELFF. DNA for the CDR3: TGTGCCAGCAGCGAAGGGGGACAGTACGGGGAGCTGTTTTTT.

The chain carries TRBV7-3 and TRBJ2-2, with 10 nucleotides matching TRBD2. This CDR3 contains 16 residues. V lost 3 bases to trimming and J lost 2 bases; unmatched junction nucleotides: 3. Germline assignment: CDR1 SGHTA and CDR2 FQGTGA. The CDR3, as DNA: TGTGCCAGCAGCTTGGGGACTAGCGCTAACACCGGGGAGCTGTTTTTT. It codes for CASSLGTSANTGELFF.

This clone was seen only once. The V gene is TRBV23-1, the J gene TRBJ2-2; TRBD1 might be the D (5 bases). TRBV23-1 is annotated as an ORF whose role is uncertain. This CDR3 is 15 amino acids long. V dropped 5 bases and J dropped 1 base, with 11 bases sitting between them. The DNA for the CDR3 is TGCGCCAGCAGTACGAGACAGATGAACACCGGGGAGCTGTTTTTT. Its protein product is CASSTRQMNTGELFF.

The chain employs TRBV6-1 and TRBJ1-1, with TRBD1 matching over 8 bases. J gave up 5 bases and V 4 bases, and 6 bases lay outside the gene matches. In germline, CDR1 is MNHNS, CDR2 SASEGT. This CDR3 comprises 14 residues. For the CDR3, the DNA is TGTGCCAGCAGTGGTGGACAGGGTTGGACTGAAGCTTTCTTT. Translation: CASSGGQGWTEAFF.

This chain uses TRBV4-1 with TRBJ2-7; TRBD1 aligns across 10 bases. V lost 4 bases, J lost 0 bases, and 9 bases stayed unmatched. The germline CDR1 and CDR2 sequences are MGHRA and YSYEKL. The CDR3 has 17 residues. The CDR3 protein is CASSLTTGTGDSYEQYF. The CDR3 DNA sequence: TGCGCCAGCAGCCTAACCACCGGGACAGGGGACTCCTACGAGCAGTACTTC.

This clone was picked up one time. The CDR3 DNA is TGTGCCAGCAGCCCTCGACAGGTCTATAATTCACCCCTCCACTTT. This gives the protein CASSPRQVYNSPLHF. This chain joins TRBV13 and TRBJ1-6; a weak D match, TRBD1 (6 bases). CDR1 and CDR2 (germline): PRHDT, FYEKMQ (reference sequence). The CDR3 loop spans 15 amino acids. V was pared by 5 bases and J by 3 bases, with 11 bases between.

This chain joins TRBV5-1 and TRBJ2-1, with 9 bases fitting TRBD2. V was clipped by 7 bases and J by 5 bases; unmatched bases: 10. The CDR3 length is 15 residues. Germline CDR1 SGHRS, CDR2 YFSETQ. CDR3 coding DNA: TGCGCCAGCTTAAAACTAGCGGGCGTCGACAATGAGCAGTTCTTC. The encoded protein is CASLKLAGVDNEQFF.

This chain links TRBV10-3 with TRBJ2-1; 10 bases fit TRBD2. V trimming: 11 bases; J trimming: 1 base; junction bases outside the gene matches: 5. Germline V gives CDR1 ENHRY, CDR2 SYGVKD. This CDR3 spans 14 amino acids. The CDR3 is CAVSGGTSYNEQFF. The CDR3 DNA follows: TGTGCCGTTAGCGGGGGGACTTCCTACAATGAGCAGTTCTTC.

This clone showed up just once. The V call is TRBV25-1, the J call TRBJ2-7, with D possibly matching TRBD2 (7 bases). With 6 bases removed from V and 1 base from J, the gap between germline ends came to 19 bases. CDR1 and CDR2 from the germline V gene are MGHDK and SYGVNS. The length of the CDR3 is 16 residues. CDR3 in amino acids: CASSEGGGSASYEQYF. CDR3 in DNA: TGTGCCAGCAGCGAGGGGGGCGGGAGCGCTTCCTACGAGCAGTACTTC.

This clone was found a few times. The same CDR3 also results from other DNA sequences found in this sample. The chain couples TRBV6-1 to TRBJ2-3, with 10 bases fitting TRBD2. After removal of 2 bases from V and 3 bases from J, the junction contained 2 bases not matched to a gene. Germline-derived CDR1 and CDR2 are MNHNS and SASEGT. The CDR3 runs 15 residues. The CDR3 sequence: CASSELAGVTDTQYF. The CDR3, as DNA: TGTGCCAGCAGTGAACTAGCGGGGGTTACAGATACGCAGTATTTT.

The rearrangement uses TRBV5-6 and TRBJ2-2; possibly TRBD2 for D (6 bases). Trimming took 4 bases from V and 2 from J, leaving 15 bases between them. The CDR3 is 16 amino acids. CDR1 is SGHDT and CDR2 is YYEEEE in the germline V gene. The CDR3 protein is CASSPAGLSNTGELFF. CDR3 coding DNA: TGTGCCAGCAGCCCCGCGGGGCTAAGTAACACCGGGGAGCTGTTTTTT.

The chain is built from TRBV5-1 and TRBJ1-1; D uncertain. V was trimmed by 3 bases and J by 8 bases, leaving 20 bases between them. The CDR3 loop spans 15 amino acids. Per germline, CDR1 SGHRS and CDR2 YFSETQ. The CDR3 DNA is TGCGCCAGCAGCTCAGCGCAGGTGAAATCGGGAGAAGCTTTCTTT. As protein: CASSSAQVKSGEAFF.

The CDR3 loop is CASSPRFRTGELFF. CDR3 DNA: TGTGCCAGCAGCCCACGATTTCGGACCGGGGAGCTGTTTTTT. The rearrangement joins TRBV13 to TRBJ2-2; D unclear. The CDR3 sequence is 14 residues long. V lost 5 bases to trimming and J lost 5 bases, with 12 bases between them. Germline CDR1 reads PRHDT; CDR2 reads FYEKMQ (reference sequence).

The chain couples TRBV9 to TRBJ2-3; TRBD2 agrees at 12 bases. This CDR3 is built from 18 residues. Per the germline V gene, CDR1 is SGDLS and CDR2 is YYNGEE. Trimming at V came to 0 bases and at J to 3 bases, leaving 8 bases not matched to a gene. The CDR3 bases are TGTGCCAGCAGCGTAGCCCCGCTGACTAGCGGGGGTACAGATACGCAGTATTTT. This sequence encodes CASSVAPLTSGGTDTQYF.

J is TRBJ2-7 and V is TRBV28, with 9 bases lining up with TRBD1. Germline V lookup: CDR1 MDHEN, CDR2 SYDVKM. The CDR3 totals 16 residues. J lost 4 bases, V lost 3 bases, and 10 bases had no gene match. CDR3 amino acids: CASSFPVNRGLYEQYF. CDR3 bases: TGTGCCAGCAGTTTTCCCGTTAACAGGGGGCTTTACGAGCAGTACTTC.

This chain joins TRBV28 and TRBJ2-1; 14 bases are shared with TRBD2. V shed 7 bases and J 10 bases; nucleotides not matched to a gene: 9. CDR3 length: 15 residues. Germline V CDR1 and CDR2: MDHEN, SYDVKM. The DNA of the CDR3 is TGTGCCAGCAACACCCCGACTAGCGGGGGGGGCGAGCAGTTCTTC. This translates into CASNTPTSGGGEQFF.

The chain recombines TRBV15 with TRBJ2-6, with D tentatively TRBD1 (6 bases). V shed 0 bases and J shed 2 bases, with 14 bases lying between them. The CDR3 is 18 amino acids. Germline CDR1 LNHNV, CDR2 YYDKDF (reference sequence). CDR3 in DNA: TGTGCCACCAGCAGAGATTTTTCAGGGGCAGCTGGGGCCAACGTCCTGACTTTC. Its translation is CATSRDFSGAAGANVLTF.

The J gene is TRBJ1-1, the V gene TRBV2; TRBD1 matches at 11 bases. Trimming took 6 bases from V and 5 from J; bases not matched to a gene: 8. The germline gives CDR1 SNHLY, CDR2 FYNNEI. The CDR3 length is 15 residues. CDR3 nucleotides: TGTGCCAGCAGGTATGGGGGGACAGGGGGAACTGAAGCTTTCTTT. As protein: CASRYGGTGGTEAFF. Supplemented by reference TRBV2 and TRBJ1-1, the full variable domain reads EPEVTQTPSHQVTQMGQEVILRCVPISNHLYFYWYRQILGQKVEFLVSFYNNEISEKSEIFDDQFSVERPDGSNFTLKIRSTKLEDSAMYFCASRYGGTGGTEAFFGQGTRLTVV.

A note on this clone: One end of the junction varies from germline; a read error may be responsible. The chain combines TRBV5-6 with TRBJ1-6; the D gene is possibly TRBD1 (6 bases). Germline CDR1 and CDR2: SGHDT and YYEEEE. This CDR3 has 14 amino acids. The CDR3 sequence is CASSLDRDNSPLHF. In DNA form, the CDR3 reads TGTGCCAGCAGCTTGGACAGGGATAACTCACCCCTCCACTTT.

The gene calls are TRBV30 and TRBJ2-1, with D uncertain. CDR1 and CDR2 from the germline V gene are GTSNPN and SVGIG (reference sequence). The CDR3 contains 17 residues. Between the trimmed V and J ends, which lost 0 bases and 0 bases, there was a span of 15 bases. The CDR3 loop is CAWSVLFGGDSYNEQFF. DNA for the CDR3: TGTGCCTGGAGTGTACTGTTTGGCGGAGACTCCTACAATGAGCAGTTCTTC.

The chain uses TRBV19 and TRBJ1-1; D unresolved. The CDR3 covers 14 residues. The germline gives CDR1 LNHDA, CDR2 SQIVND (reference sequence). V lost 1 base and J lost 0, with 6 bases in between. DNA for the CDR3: TGTGCCAGTAGTATAGGACAAGTGAACACTGAAGCTTTCTTT. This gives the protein CASSIGQVNTEAFF.

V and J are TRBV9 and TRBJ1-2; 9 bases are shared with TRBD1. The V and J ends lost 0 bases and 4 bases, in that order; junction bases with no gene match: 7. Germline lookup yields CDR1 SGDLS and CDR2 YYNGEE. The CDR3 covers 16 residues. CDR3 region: CASSVGLGTGLYGYTF. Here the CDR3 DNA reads TGTGCCAGCAGCGTAGGCTTGGGGACAGGGCTCTATGGCTACACCTTC.

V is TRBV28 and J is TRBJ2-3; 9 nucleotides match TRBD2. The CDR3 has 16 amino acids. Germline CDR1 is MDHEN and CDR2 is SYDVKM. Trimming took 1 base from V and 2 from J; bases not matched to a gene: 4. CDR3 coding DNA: TGTGCCAGCAGTTTATTAACTAGCGGGTTCACAGATACGCAGTATTTT. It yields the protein CASSLLTSGFTDTQYF.

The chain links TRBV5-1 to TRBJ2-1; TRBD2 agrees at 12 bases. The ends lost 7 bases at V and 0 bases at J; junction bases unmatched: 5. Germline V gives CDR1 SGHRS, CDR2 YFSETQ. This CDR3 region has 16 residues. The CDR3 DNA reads TGCGCCAGCGGCACTAGCGGGGGGTCCTCCTACAATGAGCAGTTCTTC. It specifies CASGTSGGSSYNEQFF.

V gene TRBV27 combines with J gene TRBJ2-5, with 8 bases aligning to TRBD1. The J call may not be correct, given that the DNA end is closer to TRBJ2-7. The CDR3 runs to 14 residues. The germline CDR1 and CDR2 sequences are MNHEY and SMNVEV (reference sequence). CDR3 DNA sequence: TGTGCCAGCAGTGACAGGGGACCCTCCTACGAGCAGTACTTC. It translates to CASSDRGPSYEQYF.

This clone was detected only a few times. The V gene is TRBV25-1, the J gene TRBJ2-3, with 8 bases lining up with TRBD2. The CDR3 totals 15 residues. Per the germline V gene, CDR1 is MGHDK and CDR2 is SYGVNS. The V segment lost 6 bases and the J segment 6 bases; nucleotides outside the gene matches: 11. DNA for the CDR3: TGTGCCAGCAGCACTAGCGGCCCCCGAGGGGATACGCAGTATTTT. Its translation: CASSTSGPRGDTQYF.